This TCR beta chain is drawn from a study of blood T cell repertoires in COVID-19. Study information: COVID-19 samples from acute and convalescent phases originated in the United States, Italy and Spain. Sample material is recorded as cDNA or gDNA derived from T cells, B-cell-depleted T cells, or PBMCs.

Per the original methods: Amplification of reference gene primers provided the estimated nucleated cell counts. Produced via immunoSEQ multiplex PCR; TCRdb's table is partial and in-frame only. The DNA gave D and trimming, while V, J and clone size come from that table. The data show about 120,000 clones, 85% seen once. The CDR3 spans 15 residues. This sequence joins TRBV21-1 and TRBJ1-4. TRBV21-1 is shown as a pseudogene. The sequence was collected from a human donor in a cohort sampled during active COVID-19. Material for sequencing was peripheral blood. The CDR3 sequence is CASSSRGASNEKLFF. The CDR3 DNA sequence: TGTGCCAGCAGCAGCCGGGGGGCTAGTAATGAAAAACTGTTTTTT.